This T cell receptor (beta chain) was sequenced in a study of blood T cell repertoires in COVID-19. Study information: COVID-19 samples, acute and convalescent, were from the United States, Italy and Spain. PBMCs, B-cell-depleted T cells, or T cells provided the cDNA or gDNA that made up the material.

Authors' processing steps: By means of reference gene primer amplification, nucleated cell counts were estimated. Assay used: immunoSEQ multiplex PCR; TCRdb lists only in-frame clones, some missing. The V and J calls and clone size come from that table; D and trimming were worked out from the DNA. Among 70,000 to 95,000 clones listed, 80% were seen once. The CDR3 totals 16 residues. CDR1 LNHDA and CDR2 SQIVND come from the germline V gene (reference sequence). With 4 bases clipped from V and 10 bases from J, the junction kept 14 bases outside the gene matches. The source is a woman aged 40 to 50 with active or convalescent COVID-19. Sequencing was done on a sample of peripheral blood. The chain uses TRBV19 and TRBJ1-4, with TRBD1 identical over 8 bases. CDR3: CASSTRQGFVDGKLFF. Written as DNA, the CDR3 is TGTGCCAGTAGTACTAGACAGGGGTTTGTTGATGGAAAACTGTTTTTT.